The entry that follows covers one T cell receptor beta chain sequence. The antigen this receptor binds is unknown. The record has no base qualities; no much larger clone is one base away. Per the publication, the time point label means: cycle 4 day 1 (C4D1), after more than 5 weeks of nivolumab. Every trial patient had relapsed following autologous stem cell transplantation, and prior brentuximab vedotin exposure was what differed among cohorts A, B and C. A total of roughly 57 patients with relapsed/refractory classical Hodgkin lymphoma made up the trial cohort, and each patient's best overall response was complete response, partial response or progressive disease. Single-agent nivolumab was administered to trial patients in the multi-cohort phase II CheckMate 205 trial. An independent review committee assessed best overall response by applying the 2007 International Working Group response criteria. PBMCs from the trial were collected at three points: immediately before nivolumab initiation (C1D1), and during therapy at cycle 2 day 1 and cycle 4 day 1. After peripheral blood was drawn into 8 mL Vacutainer Cell Preparation Tubes, PBMCs were isolated by centrifugation and then cryopreserved.

This record belongs to a study of PD-1 blockade in classical Hodgkin lymphoma (dated by TCRdb to about 2020). About the investigation overall: Nivolumab dosing was 3 mg/kg intravenously every 2 weeks, continuing until either disease progression or unacceptable toxicity. The study used TCR beta sequencing and CyTOF to define a peripheral blood immune signature of response to PD-1 blockade in classical Hodgkin lymphoma.

The Qiagen DNeasy kit was used to extract genomic DNA both from unsorted PBMCs and from the negatively selected CD4+ and CD8+ fractions. TCR beta CDR3 regions were subjected to amplification by immunoSEQ multiplex PCR with primers that anneal to V and J segments. A synthetic immune receptor repertoire was used to minimize amplification bias, and remaining bias was computationally removed after sequencing. As for the authors' bioinformatics: Repertoire diversity was quantified as the Shannon entropy index using custom Python scripts. Unsorted, CD4+ and CD8+ repertoires were examined separately, except in combined analyses, for which CD4+ and CD8+ sequences were merged in silico. Clonal expansion was defined as a frequency increase of at least 2-fold after treatment compared with C1D1, and clones undetected at baseline were assigned a pseudocount of 0.5. Clones with 0 or 1 copy at C1D1 were defined as singleton clones, while clones with 2 or more copies were defined as non-singleton clones. By matching protein sequences in sorted samples from the same patient, clones expanded in unsorted samples were annotated as CD4+, CD8+ or unknown. Wilcoxon tests on paired samples were used to test changes in diversity from C1D1 to C4D1. Entries here come from immuneACCESS through TCRdb and include only in-frame sequences with V and J called. Some clones fail to appear in such tables; in the studies checked, an unresolved V gene covers under half of the shortfall, and the cause of the remainder is unknown. The D gene and trimming were derived from the DNA, and the V and J assignments and clone size from that table. This sample gives tens of thousands of clones in total; over 75% of them show up just once. The ten largest account for more than 35% of the sample.

Overall study results and their limits: Diversity was lower in patients who began nivolumab less than 1 year after ASCT, so these patients were left out of later analyses to avoid confounding by immune reconstitution. A significant rise by C4D1 was seen in CD4+ but not CD8+ TCR diversity (p=0.0027 vs p=0.16), with the rise being most apparent in complete responders (p=0.02). Baseline TCR diversity was reported to be lower in newly diagnosed patients than in healthy donors and to be lower still in relapsed/refractory patients. Only a single clinical trial cohort was studied, and what caused the repertoire differences, possibly disease activity or prior therapy, remained undefined. Trial patients with a complete response had baseline diversity similar to that of newly diagnosed patients, while partial responders and progressors had significantly lower diversity.

The sequence derives from a human donor with classical Hodgkin lymphoma. The source was peripheral blood mononuclear cells (PBMCs), collected before the fourth cycle of nivolumab.

The DNA sequence follows: TGTGCCAGCAGCCGGTCCGGGACAGACTGGAGCAATGAGCAGTTCTTC. It is translated as CASSRSGTDWSNEQFF. Recombination connected TRBV7-2 to TRBJ2-1; TRBD1 matches 7 bases in the middle. CDR1 and CDR2 were assigned from the germline V gene as SGHTA and FQGNSA. V lost 5 bases and J lost 6 bases, and the count of bases not matched to a germline gene is 13. The CDR3 runs 16 residues from the cysteine to the phenylalanine. Just CDR3 DNA is preserved here, 48 bases in frame from base 1.